A selection of T cell receptor beta chains follows, all from one sample in a study of the immune and genomic landscape of osteosarcoma. This table comes from immunoSEQ multiplex PCR, and its TCRdb copy is limited to in-frame clones, with some not included. The data show 6,000 to 7,000 clones, about 63% seen once. The sample comprised osteosarcoma tumor tissue from the lung. Receptors originate from a human donor with osteosarcoma. CDR3s include the opening cysteine and the closing phenylalanine or tryptophan. The D gene is left open where the match is weak. Clone size, where shown, is once, few, many, or a class for clones that have expanded.

D gene	V gene	clone size	J gene	CDR3 protein	CDR3 DNA
-	TRBV28	-	TRBJ2-1	CASSFPGRDNEQFF	TGTGCCAGCAGTTTCCCAGGACGGGACAATGAGCAGTTCTTC
-	TRBV6-4	-	TRBJ1-1	CASSPTEGRGRNTEAFF	TGTGCCAGCAGTCCAACGGAAGGGCGAGGCCGGAACACTGAAGCTTTCTTT
-	TRBV7-2	-	TRBJ2-3	CASSFAGLWDPRLYF	TGTGCCAGCAGCTTCGCCGGGCTATGGGACCCCCGGTTGTATTTT
-	TRBV28	-	TRBJ1-1	CASSLGERTEAFF	TGTGCCAGCAGTTTAGGGGAACGGACTGAAGCTTTCTTT
-	TRBV6-4	-	TRBJ1-5	CASSVEGGNQPQHF	TGTGCCAGCAGTGTTGAGGGGGGCAATCAGCCCCAGCATTTT
-	TRBV7-2	-	TRBJ1-4	CASSPDPGTNEKLFF	TGTGCCAGCAGCCCAGACCCCGGGACGAATGAAAAACTGTTTTTT
-	TRBV2	-	TRBJ1-2	CASSDSRYYGYTF	TGTGCCAGCAGTGATAGCAGATACTATGGCTACACCTTC
-	TRBV6-5	few	TRBJ2-7	CASSGHNYEQYF	TGTGCCAGCAGCGGACACAACTACGAGCAGTACTTC
TRBD1	TRBV27	medium-sized	TRBJ1-1	CASSSRQGSSSEAFF	TGTGCCAGCAGTTCCCGACAGGGTTCCTCCTCTGAAGCTTTCTTT
-	TRBV7-6	-	TRBJ1-1	CASSLGDRRAEAFF	TGTGCCAGCAGCTTAGGGGACCGACGGGCTGAAGCTTTCTTT
TRBD2	TRBV5-1	-	TRBJ2-1	CASSSRDYVYNEQFF	TGCGCCAGCAGCAGCCGGGACTACGTTTACAATGAGCAGTTCTTC
-	TRBV18	-	TRBJ1-1	CASSPTASMNTEAFF	TGTGCCAGCTCACCGACAGCTTCCATGAACACTGAAGCTTTCTTT
TRBD2	TRBV28	-	TRBJ2-2	CASSLRTSGHTGELFF	TGTGCCAGCAGTTTAAGAACTAGCGGGCACACCGGGGAGCTGTTTTTT
-	TRBV5-4	few	TRBJ1-1	CASSFVLNTEAFF	TGTGCCAGCAGCTTTGTCCTGAACACTGAAGCTTTCTTT
-	TRBV7-6	-	TRBJ2-5	CASSLGEETQYF	TGTGCCAGCAGCTTAGGAGAAGAGACCCAGTACTTC
TRBD1	TRBV6-1	-	TRBJ1-3	CASSELWGQNSGNTIYF	TGTGCCAGCAGTGAACTTTGGGGACAGAACTCTGGAAACACCATATATTTT
-	TRBV19	-	TRBJ2-3	CASSIVADTQYF	TGTGCCAGTAGTATAGTTGCGGATACGCAGTATTTT
-	TRBV7-2	medium-sized	TRBJ1-5	CASSLGVSNQPQHF	TGTGCCAGCAGCTTGGGAGTTAGCAATCAGCCCCAGCATTTT
-	TRBV4-1	-	TRBJ1-5	CASSQEHTSQPQHF	TGCGCCAGCAGCCAAGAGCACACAAGTCAGCCCCAGCATTTT
TRBD2	TRBV19	once	TRBJ2-7	CASSMGLAGAEEQYF	TGTGCCAGTAGCATGGGACTAGCGGGAGCGGAGGAGCAGTACTTC
-	TRBV10-2	few	TRBJ2-7	CASTGGKNEQYF	TGCGCCAGCACAGGGGGGAAGAACGAGCAGTACTTC
TRBD1	TRBV20-1	-	TRBJ2-1	CSAKFRQGGFF	TGCAGTGCTAAGTTCCGACAGGGGGGGTTCTTC
-	TRBV6-5	-	TRBJ2-1	CASSYSRSIYNEQFF	TGTGCCAGCAGTTACTCGAGATCTATCTACAATGAGCAGTTCTTC
-	TRBV10-3	-	TRBJ2-3	CATSLRDADTQYF	TGTGCCACAAGTCTCAGGGACGCAGATACGCAGTATTTT